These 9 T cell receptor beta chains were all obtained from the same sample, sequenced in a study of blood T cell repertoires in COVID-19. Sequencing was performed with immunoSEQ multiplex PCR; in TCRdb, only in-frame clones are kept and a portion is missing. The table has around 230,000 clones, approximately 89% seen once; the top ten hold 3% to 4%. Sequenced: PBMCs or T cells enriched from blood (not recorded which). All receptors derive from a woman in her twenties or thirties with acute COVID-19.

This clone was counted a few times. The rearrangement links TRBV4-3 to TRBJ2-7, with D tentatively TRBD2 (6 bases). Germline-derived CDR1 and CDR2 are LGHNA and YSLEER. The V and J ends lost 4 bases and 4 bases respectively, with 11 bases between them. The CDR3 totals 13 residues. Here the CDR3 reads CASSPGLTYEQYF. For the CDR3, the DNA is TGCGCCAGCAGCCCGGGACTGACGTACGAGCAGTACTTC.

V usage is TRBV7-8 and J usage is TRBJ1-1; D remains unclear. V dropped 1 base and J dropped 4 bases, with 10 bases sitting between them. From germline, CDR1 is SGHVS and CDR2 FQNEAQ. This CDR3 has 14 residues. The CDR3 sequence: CASSLGGQFTEAFF. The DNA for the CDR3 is TGTGCCAGCAGCTTAGGTGGGCAGTTCACTGAAGCTTTCTTT.

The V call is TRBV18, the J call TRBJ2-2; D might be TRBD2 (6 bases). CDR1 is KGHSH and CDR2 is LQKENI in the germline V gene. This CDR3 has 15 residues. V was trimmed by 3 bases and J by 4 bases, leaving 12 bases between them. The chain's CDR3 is CASSPDGGTTGELFF. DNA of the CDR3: TGTGCCAGCTCACCTGATGGGGGGACCACCGGGGAGCTGTTTTTT.

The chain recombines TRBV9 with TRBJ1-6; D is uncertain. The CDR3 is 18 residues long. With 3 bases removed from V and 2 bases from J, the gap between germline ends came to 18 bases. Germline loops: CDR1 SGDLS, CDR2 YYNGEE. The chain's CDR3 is CASSEEVTGSAYNSPLHF. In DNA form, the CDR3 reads TGTGCCAGCAGCGAGGAGGTGACCGGGAGCGCCTATAATTCACCCCTCCACTTT. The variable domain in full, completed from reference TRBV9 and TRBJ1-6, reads DSGVTQTPKHLITATGQRVTLRCSPRSGDLSVYWYQQSLDQGLQFLIQYYNGEERAKGNILERFSAQQFPDLHSELNLSSLELGDSALYFCASSEEVTGSAYNSPLHFGNGTRLTVT.

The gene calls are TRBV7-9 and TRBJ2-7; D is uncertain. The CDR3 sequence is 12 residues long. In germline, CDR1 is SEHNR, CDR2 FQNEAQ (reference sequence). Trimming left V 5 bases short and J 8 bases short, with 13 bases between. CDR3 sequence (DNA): TGTGCCAGCAGCAGTCTAGAAGGCAAGCAGTACTTC. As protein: CASSSLEGKQYF.

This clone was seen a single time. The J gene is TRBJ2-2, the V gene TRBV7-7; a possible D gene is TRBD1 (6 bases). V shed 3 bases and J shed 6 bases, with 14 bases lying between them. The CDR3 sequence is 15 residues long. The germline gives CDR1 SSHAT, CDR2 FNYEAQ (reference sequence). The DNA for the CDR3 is TGTGCCAGCAGCTTCCTCCCAGGGGAAGCCGGGGAGCTGTTTTTT. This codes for CASSFLPGEAGELFF.

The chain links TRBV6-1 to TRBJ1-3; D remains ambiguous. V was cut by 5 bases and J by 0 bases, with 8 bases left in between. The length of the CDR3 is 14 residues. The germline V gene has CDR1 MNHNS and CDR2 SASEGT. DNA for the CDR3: TGTGCCAGCAGTCCATACAGCTCTGGAAACACCATATATTTT. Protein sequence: CASSPYSSGNTIYF.

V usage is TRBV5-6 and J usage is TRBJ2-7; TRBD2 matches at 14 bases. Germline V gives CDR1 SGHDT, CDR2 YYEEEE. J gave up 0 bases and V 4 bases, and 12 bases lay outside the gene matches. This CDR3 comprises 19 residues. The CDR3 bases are TGTGCCAGCAGCATAAGTACCGGGACTAGCGGGGGCTTCTCCTACGAGCAGTACTTC. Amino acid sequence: CASSISTGTSGGFSYEQYF.

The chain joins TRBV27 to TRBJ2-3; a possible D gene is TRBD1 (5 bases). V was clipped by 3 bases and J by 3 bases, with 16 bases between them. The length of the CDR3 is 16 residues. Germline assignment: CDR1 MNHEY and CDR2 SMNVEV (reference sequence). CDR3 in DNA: TGTGCCAGCAGTTTTCGCAGGGATCTGGGGACAGATACGCAGTATTTT. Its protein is CASSFRRDLGTDTQYF.